A selection of T cell receptor beta chains follows, all from one sample in a study of cytomegalovirus exposure and HLA in healthy donors. Some clones are missing from TCRdb's copy, which holds only in-frame ones; the method was immunoSEQ multiplex PCR. The table lists under 200,000 clones, around 85% of them singletons. Sequencing was done on a sample of PBMCs. All receptors derive from a middle-aged man in good health and CMV-seropositive. Both conserved end residues are part of each CDR3. The D gene is left open where the match is weak. A clone size is listed for some rows: how often the clone was seen (once, few, many), or a class if it is expanded.

size: .; V: TRBV29-1; J: TRBJ2-5; D: .; CDR3: CSAESSGWETQYF; DNA: TGCAGCGCTGAGAGCAGCGGGTGGGAGACCCAGTACTTC
size: .; V: TRBV25-1; J: TRBJ1-5; D: .; CDR3: CASGRDGDNQPQHF; DNA: TGTGCCAGCGGGAGGGATGGGGACAATCAGCCCCAGCATTTT
size: .; V: TRBV30; J: TRBJ2-7; D: TRBD1; CDR3: CAWSPDRGGYEQYF; DNA: TGTGCCTGGAGTCCGGACAGGGGTGGCTACGAGCAGTACTTC
size: .; V: TRBV11-2; J: TRBJ1-2; D: TRBD1; CDR3: CASSQAGSDRGERNYGYTF; DNA: TGTGCCAGCAGCCAAGCTGGGTCGGACAGGGGGGAGAGGAACTATGGCTACACCTTC
size: .; V: TRBV6-5; J: TRBJ1-2; D: .; CDR3: CASSHRGGYGYTF; DNA: TGTGCCAGCAGTCATAGGGGAGGCTATGGCTACACCTTC
size: .; V: TRBV28; J: TRBJ1-1; D: .; CDR3: CASSFRRITEAFF; DNA: TGTGCCAGCAGTTTCCGGAGGATCACTGAAGCTTTCTTT
size: .; V: TRBV28; J: TRBJ1-4; D: TRBD1; CDR3: CASNLQGATTNEKLFF; DNA: TGTGCCAGCAACCTACAGGGGGCTACAACTAATGAAAAACTGTTTTTT
size: .; V: TRBV28; J: TRBJ1-1; D: .; CDR3: CASSLGRFEAFF; DNA: TGTGCCAGCAGTTTAGGGAGGTTTGAAGCTTTCTTT
size: .; V: TRBV4-2; J: TRBJ2-3; D: TRBD2; CDR3: CASSPSGDTDTQYF; DNA: TGTGCCAGCAGCCCTAGCGGGGACACAGATACGCAGTATTTT
size: .; V: TRBV19; J: TRBJ2-2; D: TRBD1; CDR3: CASSMGQYTGELFF; DNA: TGTGCCAGTAGTATGGGACAGTACACCGGGGAGCTGTTTTTT
size: .; V: TRBV30; J: TRBJ1-1; D: .; CDR3: CAWSVGANTEAFF; DNA: TGTGCCTGGAGTGTGGGAGCGAACACTGAAGCTTTCTTT
size: .; V: TRBV4-1; J: TRBJ2-7; D: .; CDR3: CASSQDMGPRYEQYF; DNA: TGCGCCAGCAGCCAGGATATGGGGCCCCGCTACGAGCAGTACTTC
size: few; V: TRBV6-5; J: TRBJ1-4; D: .; CDR3: CASSYVLNEKLFF; DNA: TGTGCCAGCAGTTACGTCTTGAATGAAAAACTGTTTTTT
size: .; V: TRBV5-1; J: TRBJ1-1; D: .; CDR3: CASSLLAQNTEAFF; DNA: TGCGCCAGCAGCTTGTTAGCACAAAACACTGAAGCTTTCTTT
size: .; V: TRBV7-3; J: TRBJ2-7; D: .; CDR3: CASSLAGLGEQYF; DNA: TGTGCCAGCAGCTTAGCCGGACTGGGCGAGCAGTACTTC
size: .; V: TRBV7-2; J: TRBJ2-7; D: TRBD2; CDR3: CASSTGTSGKAYEQYF; DNA: TGTGCCAGCAGCACGGGGACTAGCGGGAAAGCCTACGAGCAGTACTTC
size: .; V: TRBV18; J: TRBJ2-1; D: TRBD2; CDR3: CASSPGLAGDNEQFF; DNA: TGTGCCAGCTCACCAGGACTAGCGGGAGACAATGAGCAGTTCTTC
size: .; V: TRBV5-4; J: TRBJ2-7; D: TRBD2; CDR3: CASSLGRGGPRDYEQYF; DNA: TGTGCCAGCAGCTTAGGACGGGGGGGACCGAGGGACTACGAGCAGTACTTC
size: .; V: TRBV7-2; J: TRBJ2-7; D: .; CDR3: CASSSQGYEQYF; DNA: TGTGCCAGCAGTTCACAGGGCTACGAGCAGTACTTC
size: .; V: TRBV7-9; J: TRBJ1-1; D: .; CDR3: CASSSQVGNTEAFF; DNA: TGTGCCAGCAGCTCTCAGGTAGGAAACACTGAAGCTTTCTTT
size: few; V: TRBV6-1; J: TRBJ1-2; D: .; CDR3: CASSVRSNREGNYGYTF; DNA: TGTGCCAGCAGTGTTCGGTCGAACAGGGAGGGGAACTATGGCTACACCTTC
size: .; V: TRBV28; J: TRBJ2-3; D: .; CDR3: CASSFGTYSTDTQYF; DNA: TGTGCCAGCAGTTTCGGGACATATAGCACAGATACGCAGTATTTT
size: .; V: TRBV6-5; J: TRBJ1-1; D: .; CDR3: CASTKIPPSEAFF; DNA: TGTGCCAGCACAAAAATACCCCCGAGTGAAGCTTTCTTT